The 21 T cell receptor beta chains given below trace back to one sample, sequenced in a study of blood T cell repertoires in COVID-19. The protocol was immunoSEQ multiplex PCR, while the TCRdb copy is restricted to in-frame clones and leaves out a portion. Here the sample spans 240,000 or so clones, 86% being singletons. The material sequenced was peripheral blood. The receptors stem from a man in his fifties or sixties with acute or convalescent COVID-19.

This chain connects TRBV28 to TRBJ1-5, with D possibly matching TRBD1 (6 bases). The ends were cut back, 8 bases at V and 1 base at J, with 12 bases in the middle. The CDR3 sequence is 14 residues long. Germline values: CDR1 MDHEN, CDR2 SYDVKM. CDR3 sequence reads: CASAGGASNQPQHF. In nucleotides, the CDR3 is TGTGCCAGCGCCGGGGGGGCGAGCAATCAGCCCCAGCATTTT.

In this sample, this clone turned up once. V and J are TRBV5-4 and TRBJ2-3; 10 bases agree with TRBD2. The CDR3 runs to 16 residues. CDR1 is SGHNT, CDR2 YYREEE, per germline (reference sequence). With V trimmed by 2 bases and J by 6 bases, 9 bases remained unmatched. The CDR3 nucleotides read TGTGCCAGCAGCTTTGTCCTAGCGGGAGAGGGGGATACGCAGTATTTT. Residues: CASSFVLAGEGDTQYF.

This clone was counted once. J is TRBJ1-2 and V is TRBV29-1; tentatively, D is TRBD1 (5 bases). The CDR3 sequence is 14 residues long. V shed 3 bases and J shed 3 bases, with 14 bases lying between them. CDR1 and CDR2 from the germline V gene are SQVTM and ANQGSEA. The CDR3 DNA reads TGCAGCGTTGATAGGGTCAGGGATCACTATGGCTACACCTTC. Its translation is CSVDRVRDHYGYTF. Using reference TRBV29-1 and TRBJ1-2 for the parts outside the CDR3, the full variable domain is SAVISQKPSRDICQRGTSLTIQCQVDSQVTMMFWYRQQPGQSLTLIATANQGSEATYESGFVIDKFPISRPNLTFSTLTVSNMSPEDSSIYLCSVDRVRDHYGYTFGSGTRLTVV.

CDR3 in DNA: TGTGCCAGCAGTCGAAGTTTGGGGCAGGGCTACACCTTC. Protein product: CASSRSLGQGYTF. V and J are TRBV27 and TRBJ1-2, with a possible D match to TRBD1 (5 bases). Trimming removed 5 bases from V and 8 bases from J, with 15 bases in between. The CDR3 extends over 13 amino acids. Germline values: CDR1 MNHEY, CDR2 SMNVEV (reference sequence).

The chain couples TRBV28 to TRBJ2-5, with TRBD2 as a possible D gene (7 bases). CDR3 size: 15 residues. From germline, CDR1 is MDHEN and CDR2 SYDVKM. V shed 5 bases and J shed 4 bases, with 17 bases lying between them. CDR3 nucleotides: TGTGCCAGCAGTGTGACGGAGGGGGGGTTAGAGACCCAGTACTTC. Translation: CASSVTEGGLETQYF.

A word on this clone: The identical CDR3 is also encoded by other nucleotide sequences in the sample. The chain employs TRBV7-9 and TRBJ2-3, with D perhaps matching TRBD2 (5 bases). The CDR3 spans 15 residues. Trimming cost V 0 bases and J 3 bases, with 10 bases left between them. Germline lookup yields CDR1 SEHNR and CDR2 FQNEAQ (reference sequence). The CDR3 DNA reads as TGTGCCAGCAGCTTAGCGGGCCAGCGGACAGATACGCAGTATTTT. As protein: CASSLAGQRTDTQYF.

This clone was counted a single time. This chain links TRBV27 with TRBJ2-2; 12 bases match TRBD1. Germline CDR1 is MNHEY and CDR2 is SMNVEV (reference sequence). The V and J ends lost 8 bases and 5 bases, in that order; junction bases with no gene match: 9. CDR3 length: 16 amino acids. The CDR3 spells CASRRDRGLRTGELFF. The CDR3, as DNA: TGTGCCAGCCGACGGGACAGGGGGCTACGGACCGGGGAGCTGTTTTTT.

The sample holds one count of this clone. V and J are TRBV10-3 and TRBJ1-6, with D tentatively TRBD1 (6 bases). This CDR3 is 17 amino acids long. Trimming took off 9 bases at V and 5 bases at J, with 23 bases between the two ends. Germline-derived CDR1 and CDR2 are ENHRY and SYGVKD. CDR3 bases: TGTGCCATTTCTACAGTCGGGAGGGGGAGAGATAATTCACCCCTCCACTTT. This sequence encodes CAISTVGRGRDNSPLHF.

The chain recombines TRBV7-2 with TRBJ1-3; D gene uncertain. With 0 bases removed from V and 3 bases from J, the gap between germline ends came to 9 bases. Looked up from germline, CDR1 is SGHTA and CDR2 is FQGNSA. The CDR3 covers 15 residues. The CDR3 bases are TGTGCCAGCAGCTTAGCGTCTGCCAGTGGAAACACCATATATTTT. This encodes CASSLASASGNTIYF. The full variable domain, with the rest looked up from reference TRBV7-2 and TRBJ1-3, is GAGVSQSPSNKVTEKGKDVELRCDPISGHTALYWYRQSLGQGLEFLIYFQGNSAPDKSGLPSDRFSAERTGGSVSTLTIQRTQQEDSAVYLCASSLASASGNTIYFGEGSWLTVV.

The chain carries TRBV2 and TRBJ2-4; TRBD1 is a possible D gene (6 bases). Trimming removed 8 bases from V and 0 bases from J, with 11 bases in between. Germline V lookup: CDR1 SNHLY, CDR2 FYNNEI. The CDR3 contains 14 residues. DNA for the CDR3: TGTGCCAGCTCCCGACAGGCAGCCAAAAACATTCAGTACTTC. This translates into CASSRQAAKNIQYF.

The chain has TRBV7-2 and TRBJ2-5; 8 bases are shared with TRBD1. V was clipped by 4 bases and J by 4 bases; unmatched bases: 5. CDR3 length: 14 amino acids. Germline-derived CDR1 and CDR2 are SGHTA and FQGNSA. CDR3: CASSSVRGPETQYF. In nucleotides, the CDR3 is TGTGCCAGCAGCTCAGTCAGGGGGCCAGAGACCCAGTACTTC.

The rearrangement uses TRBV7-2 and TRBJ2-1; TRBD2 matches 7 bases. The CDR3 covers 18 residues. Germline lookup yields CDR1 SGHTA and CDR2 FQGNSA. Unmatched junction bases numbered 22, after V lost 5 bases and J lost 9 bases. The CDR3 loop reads CASSAVGGLVASTAEQFF. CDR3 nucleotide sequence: TGTGCCAGCAGCGCCGTTGGTGGACTAGTGGCAAGTACGGCTGAGCAGTTCTTC.

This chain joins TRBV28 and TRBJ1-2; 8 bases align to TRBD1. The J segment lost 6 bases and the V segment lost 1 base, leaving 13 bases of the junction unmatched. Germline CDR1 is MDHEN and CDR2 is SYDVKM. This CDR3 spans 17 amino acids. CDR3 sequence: CASSLYSRTGWDDGYTF. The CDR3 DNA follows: TGTGCCAGCAGTTTATACTCTCGGACAGGGTGGGACGATGGCTACACCTTC.

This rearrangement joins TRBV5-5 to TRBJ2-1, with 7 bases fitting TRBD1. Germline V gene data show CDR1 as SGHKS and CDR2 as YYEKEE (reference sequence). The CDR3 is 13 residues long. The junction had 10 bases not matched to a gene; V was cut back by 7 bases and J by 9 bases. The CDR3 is CASRPQQGSEQFF. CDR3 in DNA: TGTGCCAGCCGACCTCAACAGGGGAGTGAGCAGTTCTTC.

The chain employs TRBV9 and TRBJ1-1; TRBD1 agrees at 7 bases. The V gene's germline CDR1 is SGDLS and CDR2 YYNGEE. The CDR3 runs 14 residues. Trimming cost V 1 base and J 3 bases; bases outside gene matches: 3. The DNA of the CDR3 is TGTGCCAGCAGCGTAAGGGGGCGAGACACTGAAGCTTTCTTT. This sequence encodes CASSVRGRDTEAFF.

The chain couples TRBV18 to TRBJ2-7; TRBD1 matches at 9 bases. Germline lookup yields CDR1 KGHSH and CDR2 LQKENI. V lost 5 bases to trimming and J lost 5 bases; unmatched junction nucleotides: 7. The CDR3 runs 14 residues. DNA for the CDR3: TGTGCCAGCTCAATAGGACAGGGGAGTAACGAGCAGTACTTC. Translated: CASSIGQGSNEQYF. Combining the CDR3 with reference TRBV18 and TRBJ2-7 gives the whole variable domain NAGVMQNPRHLVRRRGQEARLRCSPMKGHSHVYWYRQLPEEGLKFMVYLQKENIIDESGMPKERFSAEFPKEGPSILRIQQVVRGDSAAYFCASSIGQGSNEQYFGPGTRLTVT.

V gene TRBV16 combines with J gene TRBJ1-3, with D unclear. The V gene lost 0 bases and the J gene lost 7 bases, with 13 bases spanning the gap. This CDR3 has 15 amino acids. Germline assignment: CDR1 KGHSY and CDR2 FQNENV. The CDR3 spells CASSQSNPGRNTIYF. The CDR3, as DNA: TGTGCCAGCAGCCAATCTAATCCGGGGAGGAACACCATATATTTT.

CDR3 in DNA: TGTGCCAGCAGCTCCGTTCTCGACAGGGCATGGAACACTGAAGCTTTCTTT. Its translation is CASSSVLDRAWNTEAFF. The gene calls are TRBV7-2 and TRBJ1-1, with 7 nucleotides matching TRBD1. This CDR3 has 17 residues. The germline V gene encodes CDR1 SGHTA and CDR2 FQGNSA. V lost 4 bases to trimming and J lost 1 base; unmatched junction nucleotides: 12. The full variable domain, completed using reference TRBV7-2 and TRBJ1-1, is GAGVSQSPSNKVTEKGKDVELRCDPISGHTALYWYRQSLGQGLEFLIYFQGNSAPDKSGLPSDRFSAERTGGSVSTLTIQRTQQEDSAVYLCASSSVLDRAWNTEAFFGQGTRLTVV.

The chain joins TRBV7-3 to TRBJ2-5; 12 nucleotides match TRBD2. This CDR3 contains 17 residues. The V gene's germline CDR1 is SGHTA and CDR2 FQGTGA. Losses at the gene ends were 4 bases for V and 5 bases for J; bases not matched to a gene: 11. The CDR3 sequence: CASSYLAGGPGEETQYF. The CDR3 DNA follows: TGTGCCAGCAGCTATCTAGCGGGAGGGCCGGGGGAGGAGACCCAGTACTTC.

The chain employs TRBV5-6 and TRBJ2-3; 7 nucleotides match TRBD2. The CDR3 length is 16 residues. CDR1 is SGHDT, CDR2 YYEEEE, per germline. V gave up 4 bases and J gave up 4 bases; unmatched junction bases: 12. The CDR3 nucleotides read TGTGCCAGCAGCCCCCTGGGTGGGAGGGCCGCAGATACGCAGTATTTT. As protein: CASSPLGGRAADTQYF.

For the CDR3, the DNA is TGTGCCAGCAGCGGAGGGTTGAGCACTGAAGCTTTCTTT. It yields the protein CASSGGLSTEAFF. The chain couples TRBV7-8 to TRBJ1-1; D uncertain. This CDR3 contains 13 residues. The V end lost 5 bases, the J end lost 4 bases, and 11 bases lay between the germline ends. CDR1 and CDR2 from the germline V gene are SGHVS and FQNEAQ.